The present entry profiles one T cell receptor beta chain with its context. The antigen remains undetermined. This sample was included in a study of lymphopenia after photon versus proton radiotherapy. Broader study findings: After lymphocyte nadir, photon-treated repertoires showed oligoclonal expansion, especially CD8+ Temra. Only patients who died were analyzed for survival; proton advantage is unproven. In patients who died, overall survival fell as post-nadir TCR diversity dropped more.

Libraries were prepared by immunoSEQ multiplex PCR; TCRdb keeps only in-frame clonotypes and omits some of them. The top ten clones hold under 4.5% of a sample with approximately 30,000 clones, roughly 80% of them seen once. The CDR3 loop spans 13 amino acids. The V and J ends lost 5 bases and 1 base respectively, with 9 bases between them. CDR1 and CDR2 (germline): SGHNT, YYREEE (reference sequence). This material consisted of peripheral blood, taken from a patient treated with photon-based radiotherapy. The receptor comes from a woman aged 50 to 60 with pancreatic cancer. The chain employs TRBV5-4 and TRBJ1-1; unclear D gene. In DNA, the CDR3 is TGTGCCAGCAGTTCTCCAGGGAACACTGAAGCTTTCTTT. It codes for CASSSPGNTEAFF.